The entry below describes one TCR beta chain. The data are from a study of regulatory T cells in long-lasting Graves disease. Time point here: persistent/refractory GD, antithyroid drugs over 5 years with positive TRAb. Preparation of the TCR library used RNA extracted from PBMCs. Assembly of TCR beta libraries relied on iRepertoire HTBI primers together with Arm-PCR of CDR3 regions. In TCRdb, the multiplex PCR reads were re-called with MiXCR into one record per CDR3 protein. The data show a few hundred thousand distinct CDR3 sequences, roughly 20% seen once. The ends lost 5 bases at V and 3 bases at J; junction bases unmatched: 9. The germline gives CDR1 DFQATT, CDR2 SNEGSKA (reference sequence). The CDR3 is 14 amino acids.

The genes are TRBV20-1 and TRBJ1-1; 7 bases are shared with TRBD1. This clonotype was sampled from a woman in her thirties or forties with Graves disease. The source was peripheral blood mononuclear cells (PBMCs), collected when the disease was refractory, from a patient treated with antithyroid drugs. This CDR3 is CSAGPFTGDTEAFF. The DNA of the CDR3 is TGCAGTGCTGGCCCTTTCACAGGGGACACTGAAGCTTTCTTT.